These 12 T cell receptor beta chains were all obtained from the same sample, sequenced in a study of cytomegalovirus exposure and HLA in healthy donors. In the PCR, 60 Vbeta and 13 Jbeta primers were used. The repertoire was sequenced with immunoSEQ multiplex PCR; TCRdb's copy has only in-frame clones and lacks some. The sample carries 100,000 or so clones, 83% recorded once. Sequencing was done on a sample of PBMCs. These receptors were collected from a man younger than 35 in good health and CMV-seronegative.

V is TRBV28 and J is TRBJ2-1; D gene ambiguous. The V gene lost 5 bases and the J gene lost 3 bases, with 11 bases spanning the gap. The CDR3 spans 14 residues. The V gene's germline CDR1 is MDHEN and CDR2 SYDVKM. CDR3 nucleotide sequence: TGTGCCAGCAGTCCCCGACTCGACTACAATGAGCAGTTCTTC. Translation gives CASSPRLDYNEQFF. The entire variable domain, with the rest obtained from reference TRBV28 and TRBJ2-1, is as follows: DVKVTQSSRYLVKRTGEKVFLECVQDMDHENMFWYRQDPGLGLRLIYFSYDVKMKEKGDIPEGYSVSREKKERFSLILESASTNQTSMYLCASSPRLDYNEQFFGPGTRLTVL.

This clone has just a few counts. The chain employs TRBV4-1 and TRBJ2-5, with D possibly TRBD2 on 6 matching bases. The length of the CDR3 is 17 residues. The V end lost 3 bases, the J end lost 1 base, and 18 bases lay between the germline ends. Germline CDR1 reads MGHRA; CDR2 reads YSYEKL. The CDR3 region is CASSHTVGLGAQETQYF. Written as DNA, the CDR3 is TGCGCCAGCAGCCATACCGTGGGACTTGGGGCCCAAGAGACCCAGTACTTC.

This chain links TRBV5-6 with TRBJ2-2; no clear D gene. The V end was cut by 3 bases, the J end by 5 bases, with 11 bases between. The CDR3 has 14 residues. The germline gives CDR1 SGHDT, CDR2 YYEEEE. CDR3 nucleotides: TGTGCCAGCAGCTGGGCCCGGTTGACCGGGGAGCTGTTTTTT. It codes for CASSWARLTGELFF.

The V and J genes are TRBV11-3 and TRBJ2-1; 8 bases are shared with TRBD2. J gave up 8 bases and V 0 bases, and 12 bases lay outside the gene matches. This CDR3 region has 17 residues. CDR1 and CDR2 from the germline V gene are SGHNT and YENEEA. In nucleotides, the CDR3 is TGTGCCAGCAGCTTAGAGCCTTGGAGCGGGAGTTTCCATGAGCAGTTCTTC. It encodes CASSLEPWSGSFHEQFF.

V is TRBV11-3 and J is TRBJ2-2, with a tentative D call TRBD2 (6 bases). The CDR3 has 16 amino acids. Trimming removed 5 bases at V and 3 bases at J, with 16 bases between. Per the germline V gene, CDR1 is SGHNT and CDR2 is YENEEA. CDR3 bases: TGTGCCAGCAGCACCTCTCGGGGGAGCTACACCGGGGAGCTGTTTTTT. Protein product: CASSTSRGSYTGELFF.

V and J are TRBV27 and TRBJ2-7, with 8 positions matching TRBD2. This CDR3 has 12 residues. V shed 6 bases and J 10 bases; nucleotides not matched to a gene: 8. The V gene's germline CDR1 is MNHEY and CDR2 SMNVEV (reference sequence). The CDR3 here is CASSPAGGAQYF. CDR3 DNA sequence: TGTGCCAGCAGCCCCGCGGGGGGCGCACAGTACTTC.

The chain couples TRBV27 to TRBJ2-3; the match to TRBD1 covers 11 bases. This CDR3 contains 17 residues. Germline V gives CDR1 MNHEY, CDR2 SMNVEV (reference sequence). The V and J ends lost 3 bases and 9 bases, in that order; junction bases with no gene match: 14. The chain's CDR3 is CASSFFSGQGASRTQYF. CDR3 nucleotide sequence: TGTGCCAGCAGTTTTTTTTCAGGACAGGGGGCGAGCCGAACGCAGTATTTT.

With regard to this clone: The sample holds other DNA sequences that translate to the same CDR3. The chain carries TRBV30 and TRBJ2-7, with no clear D. Trimming took off 5 bases at V and 0 bases at J, with 5 bases between the two ends. Germline V CDR1 and CDR2: GTSNPN, SVGIG (reference sequence). The CDR3 length is 11 residues. The CDR3 bases are TGTGCCTGGTCCAGCTCCTACGAGCAGTACTTC. This sequence encodes CAWSSSYEQYF.

Here the CDR3 DNA reads TGTGCCAGCAGCGAATCCTCGACGGGAGCCAAAAACATTCAGTACTTC. As protein: CASSESSTGAKNIQYF. The chain combines TRBV5-4 with TRBJ2-4; D gene ambiguous. Trimming pared 4 bases from V and 0 bases from J, leaving 14 bases between. CDR1 is SGHNT and CDR2 is YYREEE in the germline V gene (reference sequence). This CDR3 comprises 16 residues. Together with reference TRBV5-4 and TRBJ2-4, the CDR3 gives the full variable domain: ETGVTQSPTHLIKTRGQQVTLRCSSQSGHNTVSWYQQALGQGPQFIFQYYREEENGRGNFPPRFSGLQFPNYSSELNVNALELDDSALYLCASSESSTGAKNIQYFGAGTRLSVL.

In nucleotides, the CDR3 is TGTGCCAGCAGTGAGGGACAGGAGGTCTACAATGAGCAGTTCTTC. This codes for CASSEGQEVYNEQFF. The chain couples TRBV2 to TRBJ2-1, with TRBD1 matching over 8 bases. Germline values: CDR1 SNHLY, CDR2 FYNNEI. The V and J ends lost 3 bases and 3 bases, in that order; junction bases with no gene match: 4. This CDR3 spans 15 amino acids.

The J gene is TRBJ2-7, the V gene TRBV6-5; 8 bases align to TRBD1. The junction had 6 bases not matched to a gene; V was cut back by 6 bases and J by 5 bases. Germline V CDR1 and CDR2: MNHEY, SVGAGI. The CDR3 is 13 residues long. CDR3 in DNA: TGTGCCAGCAGCCGGACAGGGTGGAACGAGCAGTACTTC. It translates to CASSRTGWNEQYF.

The chain uses TRBV7-2 and TRBJ1-3, with a possible D match to TRBD1 (5 bases). The CDR3 extends over 12 amino acids. Between the trimmed V and J ends, which lost 3 bases and 10 bases, there was a span of 10 bases. Germline lookup yields CDR1 SGHTA and CDR2 FQGNSA. The CDR3 bases are TGTGCCAGCAGCTTCTCCACAGGAACCATATATTTT. Residues: CASSFSTGTIYF.